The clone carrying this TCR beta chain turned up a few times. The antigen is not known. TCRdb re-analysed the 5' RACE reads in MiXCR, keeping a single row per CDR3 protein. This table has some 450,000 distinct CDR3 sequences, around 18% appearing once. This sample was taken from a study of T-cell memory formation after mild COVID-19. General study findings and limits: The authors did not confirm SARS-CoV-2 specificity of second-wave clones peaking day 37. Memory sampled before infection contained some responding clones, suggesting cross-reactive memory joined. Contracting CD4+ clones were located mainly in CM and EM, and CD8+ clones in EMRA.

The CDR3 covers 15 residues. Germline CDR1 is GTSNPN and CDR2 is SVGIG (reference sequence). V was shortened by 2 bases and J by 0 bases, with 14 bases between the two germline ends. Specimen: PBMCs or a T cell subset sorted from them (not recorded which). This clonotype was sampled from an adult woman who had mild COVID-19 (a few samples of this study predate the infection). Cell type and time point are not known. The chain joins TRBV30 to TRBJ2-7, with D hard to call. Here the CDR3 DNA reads TGTGCCTGGAGTTCAACCTTTTCGAGCTCCTACGAGCAGTACTTC. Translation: CAWSSTFSSSYEQYF.